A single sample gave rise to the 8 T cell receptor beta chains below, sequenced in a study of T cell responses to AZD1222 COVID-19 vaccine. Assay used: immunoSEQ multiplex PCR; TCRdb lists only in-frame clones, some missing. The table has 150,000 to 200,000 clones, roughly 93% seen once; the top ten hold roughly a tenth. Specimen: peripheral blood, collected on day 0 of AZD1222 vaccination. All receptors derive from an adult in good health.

The CDR3 sequence: CASSLGQGLDQPQHF. The CDR3 bases are TGTGCCAGCAGTTTAGGACAGGGGTTGGATCAGCCCCAGCATTTT. V and J are TRBV6-2 or TRBV6-3 and TRBJ1-5; 9 positions match TRBD1. The germline V gene encodes CDR1 MNHEY and CDR2 SVGEGT. V lost 4 bases, J lost 5 bases, and 6 bases stayed unmatched. CDR3 length equals 15 residues.

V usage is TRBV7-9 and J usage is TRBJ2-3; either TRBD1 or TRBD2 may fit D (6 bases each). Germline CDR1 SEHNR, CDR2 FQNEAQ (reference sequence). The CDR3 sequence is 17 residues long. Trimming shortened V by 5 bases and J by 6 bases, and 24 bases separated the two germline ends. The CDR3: CASSTQRGTGRWDTQYF. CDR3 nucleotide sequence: TGTGCCAGCAGCACCCAACGGGGCACAGGGAGGTGGGATACGCAGTATTTT.

The CDR3 here is CASSLAGPGGKGYTF. The CDR3 DNA sequence: TGTGCCAGCAGCTTAGCGGGGCCAGGGGGCAAAGGCTACACCTTC. The chain carries TRBV7-9 and TRBJ1-2; 8 positions match TRBD1. The CDR3 runs to 15 residues. In germline, CDR1 is SEHNR, CDR2 FQNEAQ (reference sequence). The V gene end was trimmed by 0 bases and the J gene end by 8 bases; junction bases not matched to a gene: 8.

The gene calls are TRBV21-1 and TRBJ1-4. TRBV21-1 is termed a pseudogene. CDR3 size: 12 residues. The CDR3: CASSSDGGELFF. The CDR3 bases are TGTGCCAGCAGCAGCGATGGGGGAGAACTGTTTTTT.

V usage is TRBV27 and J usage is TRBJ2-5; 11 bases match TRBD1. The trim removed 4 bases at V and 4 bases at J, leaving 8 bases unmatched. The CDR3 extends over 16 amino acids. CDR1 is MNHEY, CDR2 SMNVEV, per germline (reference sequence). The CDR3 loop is CASSYSAGTGGETQYF. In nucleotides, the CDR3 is TGTGCCAGCAGTTACTCGGCCGGGACAGGGGGAGAGACCCAGTACTTC.

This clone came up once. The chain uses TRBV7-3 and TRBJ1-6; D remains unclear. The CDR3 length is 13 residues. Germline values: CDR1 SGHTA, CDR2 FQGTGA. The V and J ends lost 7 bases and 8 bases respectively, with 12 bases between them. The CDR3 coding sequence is TGTGCCAGCACCCTGGGCGTCGATTCACCCCTCCACTTT. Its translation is CASTLGVDSPLHF.

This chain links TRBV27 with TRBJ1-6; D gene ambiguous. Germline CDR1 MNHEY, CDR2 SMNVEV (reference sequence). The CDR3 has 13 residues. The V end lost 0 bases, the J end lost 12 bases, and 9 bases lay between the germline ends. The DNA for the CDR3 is TGTGCCAGCAGTTTATCCTACTCCGGACCCCTCCACTTT. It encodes CASSLSYSGPLHF.

The CDR3 DNA follows: TGTGCCAGCAGCTTATCAGGGGCGCAAGGTGAAGCTTTCTTT. Translating it yields CASSLSGAQGEAFF. The chain joins TRBV7-3 to TRBJ1-1, with D possibly TRBD1 on 6 matching bases. Germline CDR1 is SGHTA and CDR2 is FQGTGA. CDR3 length equals 14 residues. The ends were cut back, 2 bases at V and 7 bases at J, with 14 bases in the middle.